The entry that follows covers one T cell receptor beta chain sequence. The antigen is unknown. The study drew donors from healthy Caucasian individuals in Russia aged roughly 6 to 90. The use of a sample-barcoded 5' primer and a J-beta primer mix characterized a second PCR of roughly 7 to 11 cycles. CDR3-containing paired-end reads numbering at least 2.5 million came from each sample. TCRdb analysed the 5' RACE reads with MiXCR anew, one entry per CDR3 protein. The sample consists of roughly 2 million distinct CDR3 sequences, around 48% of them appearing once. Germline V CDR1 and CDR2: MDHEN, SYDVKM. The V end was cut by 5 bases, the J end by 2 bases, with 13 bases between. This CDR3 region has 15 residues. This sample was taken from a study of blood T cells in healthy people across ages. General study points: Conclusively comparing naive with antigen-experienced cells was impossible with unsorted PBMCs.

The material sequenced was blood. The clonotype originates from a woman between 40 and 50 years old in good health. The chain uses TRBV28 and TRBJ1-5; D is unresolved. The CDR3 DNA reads TGTGCCAGCAGTAGTTTAGAGCGTGGCAATCAGCCCCAGCATTTT. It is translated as CASSSLERGNQPQHF.